The table lists the clone carrying this T cell receptor beta chain with a few counts. The data were obtained in a study of shared T cell receptors in the human thymus. CDR3 length: 18 residues. V shed 3 bases, J shed 1 base, and the junction held 13 bases outside the gene matches. Per the germline V gene, CDR1 is SGHNT and CDR2 is YYREEE (reference sequence). Profiling relied on immunoSEQ multiplex PCR, and the TCRdb table lists in-frame clones only, not all of them. The table shows about 730,000 clones, with 70% to 90% occurring only once. These data are also associated with another study on human thymus T cells. That work adds: It looked as if thymic and blood repertoires used V and J genes in a biased way.

The material sequenced was thymocytes. The V and J genes are TRBV5-4 and TRBJ2-3; 8 nucleotides match TRBD2. The TCR was taken from a girl under three years old with a congenital heart defect. CDR3 nucleotide sequence: TGTGCCAGCAGCTGCCTTAGCGGGGCGGGCTTAGGCACAGATACGCAGTATTTT. Encoded protein: CASSCLSGAGLGTDTQYF.